These 5 T cell receptor beta chains originate from one sample sequenced in a study of cytomegalovirus exposure and HLA in healthy donors. Both 60 Vbeta primers and 13 Jbeta primers went into the PCR. The protocol was immunoSEQ multiplex PCR, while the TCRdb copy is restricted to in-frame clones and leaves out a portion. This table holds 180,000 or so clones, roughly 80% found once. The specimen sequenced was PBMCs. The origin of the receptors is a middle-aged woman in good health and CMV-seropositive.

This chain connects TRBV28 to TRBJ1-1, with 8 bases matching TRBD1. CDR1 MDHEN and CDR2 SYDVKM come from the germline V gene. The junction had 6 bases not matched to a gene; V was cut back by 2 bases and J by 10 bases. This CDR3 comprises 13 residues. The CDR3: CASSLGQGRGAFF. In nucleotides, the CDR3 is TGTGCCAGCAGTTTAGGACAGGGTCGGGGAGCTTTCTTT.

The chain is built from TRBV10-2 and TRBJ2-1, with 9 bases that match TRBD2. The CDR3 consists of 14 residues. Per the germline V gene, CDR1 is WSHSY and CDR2 is SAAADI. Trimming removed 6 bases from V and 6 bases from J; junction bases left unmatched: 6. The CDR3 coding sequence is TGCGCCAGCAGGGCAGCGGGAGGAAGCAATGAGCAGTTCTTC. It specifies CASRAAGGSNEQFF.

The rearrangement links TRBV19 to TRBJ2-1; the match to TRBD2 covers 10 bases. The CDR3 sequence is 15 residues long. With V trimmed by 2 bases and J by 8 bases, 6 bases remained unmatched. Germline V gene lookup returns CDR1 LNHDA and CDR2 SQIVND (reference sequence). The CDR3 region has the DNA TGTGCCAGTAGTATACAAGCGGGAGGGAGGTATGAGCAGTTCTTC. Its protein product is CASSIQAGGRYEQFF.

The rearrangement joins TRBV29-1 to TRBJ1-2; 10 bases match TRBD1. The CDR3 length is 13 residues. Germline V gives CDR1 SQVTM, CDR2 ANQGSEA. V lost 6 bases, J lost 8 bases, and 9 bases stayed unmatched. The DNA for the CDR3 is TGCAGCGTCGTCGGACAGGGGGAGTGGGGCTACACCTTC. The encoded protein is CSVVGQGEWGYTF. The full variable domain, its missing parts supplied by reference TRBV29-1 and TRBJ1-2, is SAVISQKPSRDICQRGTSLTIQCQVDSQVTMMFWYRQQPGQSLTLIATANQGSEATYESGFVIDKFPISRPNLTFSTLTVSNMSPEDSSIYLCSVVGQGEWGYTFGSGTRLTVV.

The gene calls are TRBV27 and TRBJ2-7; tentatively, D is TRBD1 (5 bases). CDR3 size: 15 residues. V lost 3 bases and J lost 1, with 13 bases in between. Germline CDR1 reads MNHEY; CDR2 reads SMNVEV (reference sequence). The CDR3: CASSLWAGQSYEQYF. CDR3 DNA sequence: TGTGCCAGCAGTTTGTGGGCAGGGCAATCCTACGAGCAGTACTTC.